The 30 T cell receptor beta chains listed next were all sequenced from one sample in a study of CD8+ T cells in alopecia areata. RNA extraction was followed by reverse transcription into cDNA, which acted as the sequencing template. This table comes from immunoSEQ multiplex PCR, and its TCRdb copy is limited to in-frame clones, with some not included. The repertoire has 85,000 to 110,000 clones, roughly 50% of them found once; the top ten carry about 9%. The sequenced sample consisted of CD4+ T cells sorted from blood. The source of these receptors is a human donor in good health.

This clone was seen a handful of times. CDR3 in amino acids: CSVDRETQYF. CDR3 coding DNA: TGCAGCGTTGACCGCGAGACCCAGTACTTC. The chain uses TRBV29-1 and TRBJ2-5; D gene ambiguous. Germline V gene lookup returns CDR1 SQVTM and CDR2 ANQGSEA. The CDR3 totals 10 residues. The V gene lost 3 bases and the J gene lost 5 bases, with 4 bases spanning the gap.

The chain is built from TRBV7-9 and TRBJ1-1; perhaps TRBD1 as D (6 bases). V lost 4 bases, J lost 4 bases, and 22 bases lay in between. CDR1 is SEHNR, CDR2 FQNEAQ, per germline (reference sequence). The CDR3 runs to 17 residues. CDR3 sequence (DNA): TGTGCCAGCAGCTCAATGGTGGCAGGGGCGCGGGGCACTGAAGCTTTCTTT. As protein: CASSSMVAGARGTEAFF.

A few counts support this clone. This chain joins TRBV5-4 and TRBJ2-1; 7 nucleotides agree with TRBD2. In germline, CDR1 is SGHNT, CDR2 YYREEE (reference sequence). This CDR3 contains 14 residues. V lost 3 bases, J lost 4 bases, and 4 bases stayed unmatched. Written as DNA, the CDR3 is TGTGCCAGCAGCTCTGTTAGCGGGTACAATGAGCAGTTCTTC. This codes for CASSSVSGYNEQFF.

This clone was seen a handful of times. The rearrangement uses TRBV27 and TRBJ1-2; maybe TRBD1 (5 bases). V lost 3 bases to trimming and J lost 7 bases, with 12 bases between them. Germline CDR1 and CDR2: MNHEY and SMNVEV (reference sequence). This CDR3 is 13 amino acids long. The CDR3 coding sequence is TGTGCCAGCAGTTTTTACGGGGCCGGTGGCTACACCTTC. It is translated as CASSFYGAGGYTF.

The chain employs TRBV4-2 and TRBJ1-1; D gene unclear. CDR1 is LGHNA, CDR2 YNFKEQ, per germline. The length of the CDR3 is 14 residues. Trimming removed 0 bases at V and 4 bases at J, with 9 bases between. In DNA, the CDR3 is TGTGCCAGCAGCCAAGAGGGAGGTAGCACTGAAGCTTTCTTT. Protein product: CASSQEGGSTEAFF.

The J gene is TRBJ2-3, the V gene TRBV4-2, with 13 nucleotides matching TRBD2. Germline assignment: CDR1 LGHNA and CDR2 YNFKEQ. The CDR3 extends over 20 amino acids. V shed 4 bases and J 0 bases; nucleotides not matched to a gene: 13. For the CDR3, the DNA is TGTGCCAGCAGCCCAGACCCGGGACTAGCGGGGTTCTCTAGCACAGATACGCAGTATTTT. It is translated as CASSPDPGLAGFSSTDTQYF.

The V and J genes are TRBV5-6 and TRBJ2-7; 7 bases are a match to TRBD2. Germline loops: CDR1 SGHDT, CDR2 YYEEEE. The CDR3 spans 18 residues. Trimming removed 5 bases from V and 0 bases from J; junction bases left unmatched: 17. The CDR3 DNA sequence: TGTGCCAGCAGAGCGGGGCGTGAAGGAGCACCGATCTCCTACGAGCAGTACTTC. Protein: CASRAGREGAPISYEQYF.

About this clone: A much larger clone sits a single nucleotide away, making a read error possible. J is TRBJ2-7 and V is TRBV11-3, with 11 bases fitting TRBD2. Germline V gene sequence: CDR1 SGHNT, CDR2 YENEEA. Trimming at V came to 4 bases and at J to 0 bases, leaving 5 bases not matched to a gene. The CDR3 covers 16 residues. Here the CDR3 DNA reads TGTGCCAGCAGCTCCCTACTAGCGGGGGACTCCTACGAGCAGTACTTC. It is translated as CASSSLLAGDSYEQYF.

V gene TRBV30 combines with J gene TRBJ1-6, with a weak D call TRBD1 (6 bases). The CDR3 covers 15 residues. Trimming pared 5 bases from V and 3 bases from J, leaving 14 bases between. Per germline, CDR1 GTSNPN and CDR2 SVGIG (reference sequence). CDR3: CAWSKGQLYNSPLHF. CDR3 DNA sequence: TGTGCCTGGTCGAAGGGACAACTCTATAATTCACCCCTCCACTTT.

The gene calls are TRBV30 and TRBJ2-2; D may be TRBD1 or TRBD2 (5 bases each). The germline gives CDR1 GTSNPN, CDR2 SVGIG (reference sequence). V lost 1 base, J lost 3 bases, and 9 bases lay in between. The CDR3 runs to 14 residues. Here the CDR3 DNA reads TGTGCCTGGAGTGGGGGGAGCGACACCGGGGAGCTGTTTTTT. Translating gives CAWSGGSDTGELFF.

The V and J genes are TRBV15 and TRBJ1-4; 7 nucleotides line up with TRBD1. The CDR3 length is 16 residues. J lost 8 bases, V lost 0 bases, and 9 bases had no gene match. The V gene's germline CDR1 is LNHNV and CDR2 YYDKDF (reference sequence). CDR3 sequence (DNA): TGTGCCACCAGCAGAGATATCGAGCAGGGGGGAGAAAAACTGTTTTTT. Protein product: CATSRDIEQGGEKLFF. The variable domain in full, with the rest retrieved from reference TRBV15 and TRBJ1-4, is DAMVIQNPRYQVTQFGKPVTLSCSQTLNHNVMYWYQQKSSQAPKLLFHYYDKDFNNEADTPDNFQSRRPNTSFCFLDIRSPGLGDTAMYLCATSRDIEQGGEKLFFGSGTQLSVL.

This clone appeared once. V is TRBV5-1 and J is TRBJ1-1; D remains ambiguous. The CDR3 runs 17 residues. V gave up 0 bases and J gave up 5 bases, with 20 bases separating them. The germline V gene encodes CDR1 SGHRS and CDR2 YFSETQ. CDR3 sequence reads: CASSLVKGTEMGTEAFF. The CDR3 nucleotides read TGCGCCAGCAGCTTGGTCAAAGGAACAGAAATGGGAACTGAAGCTTTCTTT.

The chain joins TRBV4-2 to TRBJ1-6; D not resolved. Trimming pared 3 bases from V and 7 bases from J, leaving 19 bases between. The CDR3 totals 17 residues. Germline lookup yields CDR1 LGHNA and CDR2 YNFKEQ. The CDR3 is CASSHGSPGELNSPLHF. The CDR3 DNA sequence: TGTGCCAGCAGCCACGGCAGTCCGGGAGAACTCAATTCACCCCTCCACTTT.

The V call is TRBV7-2, the J call TRBJ1-5, with 10 positions matching TRBD1. Germline CDR1 is SGHTA and CDR2 is FQGNSA. Trimming at V came to 1 base and at J to 8 bases, leaving 5 bases not matched to a gene. There are 15 residues in the CDR3. DNA of the CDR3: TGTGCCAGCAGCTTAGACGGGACAGGGGTAGAGCCCCAGCATTTT. It specifies CASSLDGTGVEPQHF.

The CDR3 loop is CASIRLAGHLGNEQYF. The DNA for the CDR3 is TGTGCCAGCATTAGGCTAGCGGGCCACCTCGGGAACGAGCAGTACTTC. The gene calls are TRBV6-9 and TRBJ2-7; 8 bases fit TRBD2. Germline V gene data show CDR1 as MNHGY and CDR2 as SVAAGI. This CDR3 contains 16 residues. Losses at the gene ends were 7 bases for V and 5 bases for J; bases not matched to a gene: 16.

The chain has TRBV7-9 and TRBJ1-1, with D possibly TRBD1 on 5 matching bases. Trimming took 2 bases from V and 3 from J, leaving 10 bases between them. The CDR3 length is 14 residues. In germline, CDR1 is SEHNR, CDR2 FQNEAQ (reference sequence). Written as DNA, the CDR3 is TGTGCCAGCAGCTTACTGGCGGGGGACACTGAAGCTTTCTTT. This translates into CASSLLAGDTEAFF.

The rearrangement links TRBV29-1 to TRBJ2-7; TRBD1 matches 8 bases. The trim removed 7 bases at V and 6 bases at J, leaving 8 bases unmatched. Germline lookup yields CDR1 SQVTM and CDR2 ANQGSEA. This CDR3 has 12 amino acids. The CDR3 nucleotides read TGCAGCGCGCGTCGAACAGGGGGCGAGCAGTACTTC. It codes for CSARRTGGEQYF.

This clone was seen at least ten times. The chain has TRBV25-1 and TRBJ1-4; no reliable D call. Germline CDR1 is MGHDK and CDR2 is SYGVNS. Trimming left V 6 bases short and J 14 bases short, with 19 bases between. This CDR3 is built from 13 residues. The CDR3 coding sequence is TGTGCCAGCAGGCCCCGCGGCATCCCGCTGCTGTTTTTT. This sequence encodes CASRPRGIPLLFF.

The chain links TRBV10-3 to TRBJ1-5; tentatively, D is TRBD1 (5 bases). The CDR3 contains 16 residues. V was cut by 2 bases and J by 0 bases, with 11 bases left in between. The germline V gene has CDR1 ENHRY and CDR2 SYGVKD. In nucleotides, the CDR3 is TGTGCCATCAGTGAGCAGGGAAGAAATAGCAATCAGCCCCAGCATTTT. As protein: CAISEQGRNSNQPQHF.

The count of this clone is one. The rearrangement links TRBV4-3 to TRBJ2-5; D gene unclear. The CDR3 length is 13 residues. V gave up 0 bases and J gave up 5 bases, with 7 bases separating them. Per germline, CDR1 LGHNA and CDR2 YSLEER. The CDR3 region is CASSQDSRETQYF. The CDR3 coding sequence is TGCGCCAGCAGCCAAGATTCTCGGGAGACCCAGTACTTC.

The genes are TRBV6-5 and TRBJ2-2, with D possibly matching TRBD2 (6 bases). CDR1 is MNHEY and CDR2 is SVGAGI in the germline V gene. V lost 1 base and J 4 bases, leaving 13 bases between the germline ends. The CDR3 has 16 amino acids. The CDR3 DNA reads as TGTGCCAGCAGTTACTTCCCCCGGGGAGGCACCGGGGAGCTGTTTTTT. It specifies CASSYFPRGGTGELFF.

The chain carries TRBV7-6 and TRBJ2-5; D is undetermined. Germline CDR1 is SGHVS and CDR2 is FNYEAQ. V was pared by 3 bases and J by 5 bases, with 4 bases between. The CDR3 is made up of 11 amino acids. CDR3 loop: CASSFRETQYF. The CDR3 nucleotides read TGTGCCAGCAGCTTCAGGGAGACCCAGTACTTC.

This chain joins TRBV4-1 and TRBJ2-1; D not certain. Per germline, CDR1 MGHRA and CDR2 YSYEKL. V lost 2 bases, J lost 4 bases, and 12 bases lay in between. The CDR3 totals 15 residues. The CDR3 loop reads CASSQRPDAYNEQFF. The CDR3 nucleotides are TGCGCCAGCAGCCAAAGGCCGGACGCGTACAATGAGCAGTTCTTC.

This chain joins TRBV29-1 and TRBJ2-3; TRBD1 is a possible D gene (6 bases). The CDR3 totals 14 residues. V was pared by 7 bases and J by 3 bases, with 17 bases between. Germline V lookup: CDR1 SQVTM, CDR2 ANQGSEA. CDR3 region: CSAEVGGGTDTQYF. The CDR3 DNA reads as TGCAGCGCCGAAGTTGGGGGCGGGACAGATACGCAGTATTTT.

V and J are TRBV6-1 and TRBJ2-7, with a weak D call TRBD2 (6 bases). Trimming cost V 3 bases and J 6 bases, with 18 bases left between them. This CDR3 has 15 residues. Germline loops: CDR1 MNHNS, CDR2 SASEGT. The DNA of the CDR3 is TGTGCCAGCAGTGAGTGGGGCCGGGTGGAGGGCGAGCAGTACTTC. Amino acid sequence: CASSEWGRVEGEQYF.

This clone was seen a handful of times. The V gene is TRBV25-1, the J gene TRBJ2-5; the match to TRBD1 covers 8 bases. V dropped 6 bases and J dropped 4; count of bases not matched to a gene: 7. The CDR3 runs 14 residues. Germline CDR1 is MGHDK and CDR2 is SYGVNS. CDR3 DNA sequence: TGTGCCAGCAGCCCTTCACAGGGGGTAGAGACCCAGTACTTC. Translating gives CASSPSQGVETQYF.

The chain recombines TRBV5-4 with TRBJ2-3; 10 nucleotides agree with TRBD2. CDR3 length equals 16 residues. The J segment lost 4 bases and the V segment lost 4 bases, leaving 9 bases of the junction unmatched. In germline, CDR1 is SGHNT, CDR2 YYREEE (reference sequence). CDR3 coding DNA: TGTGCCAGCAGCAAAAGCGGGGGGGCGTTTCCAGATACGCAGTATTTT. Residues: CASSKSGGAFPDTQYF.

The sample holds a few counts of this clone. V usage is TRBV25-1 and J usage is TRBJ1-4, with 7 bases matching TRBD1. The CDR3 runs to 13 residues. The V gene's germline CDR1 is MGHDK and CDR2 SYGVNS. V was clipped by 2 bases and J by 13 bases; unmatched bases: 7. Written as DNA, the CDR3 is TGTGCCAGCAGTGAAGTTCGGACAGGAAGACTGTTTTTT. Its protein product is CASSEVRTGRLFF.

The chain joins TRBV15 to TRBJ1-6; D gene unclear. The V end was cut by 5 bases, the J end by 2 bases, with 13 bases between. The CDR3 has 16 residues. In germline, CDR1 is LNHNV, CDR2 YYDKDF (reference sequence). The CDR3 region has the DNA TGTGCCACCAGCCGACGAGGTGATCCCTATAATTCACCCCTCCACTTT. Translating gives CATSRRGDPYNSPLHF. The full variable domain, rest sourced from reference TRBV15 and TRBJ1-6, is DAMVIQNPRYQVTQFGKPVTLSCSQTLNHNVMYWYQQKSSQAPKLLFHYYDKDFNNEADTPDNFQSRRPNTSFCFLDIRSPGLGDTAMYLCATSRRGDPYNSPLHFGNGTRLTVT.

The CDR3 sequence is CASNPGQGVTQYF. CDR3 DNA: TGTGCCAGCAACCCGGGGCAGGGCGTTACGCAGTATTTT. The chain is built from TRBV28 and TRBJ2-3; TRBD1 or TRBD2 may be the D gene (5 bases each). V was shortened by 7 bases and J by 8 bases, with 16 bases between the two germline ends. CDR3 length: 13 residues. Germline-derived CDR1 and CDR2 are MDHEN and SYDVKM. The full variable domain, in which reference TRBV28 and TRBJ2-3 provide the parts outside the CDR3, is DVKVTQSSRYLVKRTGEKVFLECVQDMDHENMFWYRQDPGLGLRLIYFSYDVKMKEKGDIPEGYSVSREKKERFSLILESASTNQTSMYLCASNPGQGVTQYFGPGTRLTVL.